This T cell receptor (beta chain) derives from a study of cytomegalovirus exposure and HLA in healthy donors. 13 Jbeta primers and 60 Vbeta primers were used for the PCR. Here immunoSEQ multiplex PCR was the method, and the copy in TCRdb shows in-frame clones only, minus some. This table has around 130,000 clones, around 86% appearing once. The study, taken as a whole, reports: Another analysis was done later, and it associated approximately 18,000 TCR beta sequences with HLA alleles at 0.05 false discovery rate. Later analysis showed TCR association rates varying by HLA locus, highest for DRB1 and lowest for HLA-C.

This CDR3 has 10 amino acids. CDR1 DFQATT and CDR2 SNEGSKA come from the germline V gene (reference sequence). On this clone: Its matching antigen is unknown. The junction and the germline gene differ at one end; a read error may be behind it.

The chain recombines TRBV20-1 with TRBJ1-2; D uncertain. The sequenced material came from PBMCs. The source of this sequence is a man aged 18 to 35 in good health and CMV-seronegative. The CDR3 sequence: CSAREVGLAF. The CDR3 DNA reads TGCAGTGCTAGAGAAGTTGGCTTGGCCTTC.